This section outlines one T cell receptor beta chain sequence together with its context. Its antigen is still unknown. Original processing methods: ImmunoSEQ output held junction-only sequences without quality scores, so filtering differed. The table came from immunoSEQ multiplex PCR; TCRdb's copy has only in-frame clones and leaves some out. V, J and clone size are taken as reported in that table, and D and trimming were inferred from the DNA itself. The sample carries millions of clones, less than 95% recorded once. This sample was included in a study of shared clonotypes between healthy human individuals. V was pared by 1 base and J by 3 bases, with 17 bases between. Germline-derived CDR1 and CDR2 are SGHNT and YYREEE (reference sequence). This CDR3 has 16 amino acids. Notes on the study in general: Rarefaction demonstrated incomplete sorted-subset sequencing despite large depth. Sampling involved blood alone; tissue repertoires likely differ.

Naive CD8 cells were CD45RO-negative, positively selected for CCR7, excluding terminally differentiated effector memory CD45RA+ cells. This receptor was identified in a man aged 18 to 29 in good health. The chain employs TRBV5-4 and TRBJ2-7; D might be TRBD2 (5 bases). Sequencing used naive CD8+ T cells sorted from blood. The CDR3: CASSLSGSGILYEQYF. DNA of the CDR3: TGTGCCAGCAGCTTGTCAGGATCCGGGATCCTCTACGAGCAGTACTTC.